The next 8 T cell receptor beta chains were all read from a single sample in a study of T cell repertoires in cytomegalovirus infection. TCRdb re-derived calls from the reads in MiXCR, one entry per CDR3 protein. Among some 350,000 distinct CDR3 sequences listed, roughly 20% were seen once. The sequenced sample consisted of PBMCs. The origin of the receptors is a human donor in good health (CMV status not recorded). Some clones in this sample may be carry-over from other donors' samples.

This clonotype was detected only a few times. The genes are TRBV6-1 and TRBJ2-7, with TRBD2 as a possible D gene (5 bases). Per germline, CDR1 MNHNS and CDR2 SASEGT. CDR3 length: 13 amino acids. The V end was cut by 2 bases, the J end by 6 bases, with 11 bases between. The CDR3 bases are TGTGCCAGCAGTGAACCACTTCGGGGCGAGCAGTACTTC. This gives the protein CASSEPLRGEQYF.

This clonotype was observed many times. The CDR3 DNA reads TGTGCCAGCAGCCCGGGGGCCGTGAGAAGTCCCTACGAGCAGTACTTC. It yields the protein CASSPGAVRSPYEQYF. The rearrangement links TRBV7-2 to TRBJ2-7; D is perhaps TRBD1 or TRBD2 (6 bases each). The CDR3 loop spans 16 amino acids. V was shortened by 5 bases and J by 2 bases, with 19 bases between the two germline ends. Germline V gene lookup returns CDR1 SGHTA and CDR2 FQGNSA.

CDR3 amino acids: CASSQEVLNRAEAFF. The CDR3 nucleotides are TGCGCCAGCAGCCAAGAAGTCCTGAACAGGGCCGAAGCTTTCTTT. V and J are TRBV4-1 and TRBJ1-1, with D possibly matching TRBD1 (6 bases). Germline V gene data show CDR1 as MGHRA and CDR2 as YSYEKL. The CDR3 has 15 residues. V was pared by 0 bases and J by 8 bases, with 16 bases between.

This clonotype occurred a few times. The genes are TRBV3-1 and TRBJ1-2, with 9 bases lining up with TRBD1. After removal of 4 bases from V and 4 bases from J, the junction contained 10 bases not matched to a gene. Germline V lookup: CDR1 LGHDT, CDR2 YNNKEL (reference sequence). CDR3 size: 16 residues. This CDR3 is CASSLLGGTGLYGYTF. CDR3 nucleotides: TGTGCCAGCAGCCTCCTCGGTGGGACAGGGCTCTATGGCTACACCTTC.

This clonotype was seen at least ten times. The chain links TRBV7-8 to TRBJ1-3, with 8 bases fitting TRBD1. The CDR3 loop spans 16 amino acids. V gave up 5 bases and J gave up 0 bases; unmatched junction bases: 6. Per the germline V gene, CDR1 is SGHVS and CDR2 is FQNEAQ. The CDR3 sequence: CASSQGAGASGNTIYF. The CDR3 nucleotides read TGTGCCAGCAGCCAGGGGGCAGGAGCCTCTGGAAACACCATATATTTT.

Only a few counts were recorded for this clonotype. The rearrangement joins TRBV20-1 to TRBJ1-1; 7 bases match TRBD1. Germline V lookup: CDR1 DFQATT, CDR2 SNEGSKA (reference sequence). V trimming: 2 bases; J trimming: 1 base; junction bases outside the gene matches: 4. This CDR3 is built from 14 residues. CDR3 nucleotides: TGCAGTGCTAGACCGGGACAGACGAACACTGAAGCTTTCTTT. Translated, it gives CSARPGQTNTEAFF.

This clonotype was counted a few times. The chain recombines TRBV18 with TRBJ2-1; D possibly uses TRBD1 or TRBD2 (5 bases each). V was trimmed by 1 base and J by 10 bases, leaving 11 bases between them. Germline CDR1 is KGHSH and CDR2 is LQKENI. The CDR3 length is 13 residues. CDR3 sequence reads: CASSPQVGDEQFF. The CDR3 nucleotides are TGTGCCAGCTCACCACAGGTTGGGGACGAGCAGTTCTTC.

The chain is built from TRBV29-1 and TRBJ2-3; possibly TRBD1 or TRBD2 for D (5 bases each). The germline V gene encodes CDR1 SQVTM and CDR2 ANQGSEA. This CDR3 comprises 14 residues. CDR3 sequence: CSATGRKSTDTQYF. As DNA, the CDR3 is TGCAGTGCTACGGGACGCAAAAGCACAGATACGCAGTATTTT.